Listed below are T cell receptor beta chains from one sample, sequenced in a study of cytomegalovirus exposure and HLA in healthy donors. The assay was immunoSEQ multiplex PCR, and TCRdb's table has in-frame clones only and misses some. The table includes about 160,000 clones, 80% to 85% detected once. Sequenced material: PBMCs. Every receptor here comes from a boy between 2 and 15 years old in good health and CMV-seronegative. The CDR3 runs from the conserved cysteine through the conserved F or W. The D gene is left open where the match is weak. Clone size is shown for a subset of rows, as once, few, many or a class of expanded clone.

D: TRBD2
V: TRBV10-3
size: -
J: TRBJ2-4
DNA: TGTGCCATCAGTGCCAGCGGGAGTCCCAAAAACATTCAGTACTTC
CDR3: CAISASGSPKNIQYF

D: -
V: TRBV9
size: once
J: TRBJ1-2
DNA: TGTGCCAGCAGCGTCGTTAACTATGGCTACACCTTC
CDR3: CASSVVNYGYTF

D: -
V: TRBV4-1
size: -
J: TRBJ1-5
DNA: TGCGCCAGCGGCCAAGATCTTTATCAGCCCCAGCATTTT
CDR3: CASGQDLYQPQHF

D: TRBD2
V: TRBV5-1
size: -
J: TRBJ2-1
DNA: TGCGCCAGTCAGCCCCTAGCGGGAGGGAGCTACAATGAGCAGTTCTTC
CDR3: CASQPLAGGSYNEQFF

D: -
V: TRBV2
size: -
J: TRBJ2-3
DNA: TGTGCCAGCAGTGAAGCAGAGACAGATACGCAGTATTTT
CDR3: CASSEAETDTQYF

D: TRBD2
V: TRBV7-6
size: -
J: TRBJ2-1
DNA: TGTGCCAGCAGCTTTAGCGGGTCGAACCCCATCTATGAGCAGTTCTTC
CDR3: CASSFSGSNPIYEQFF

D: -
V: TRBV27
size: -
J: TRBJ2-7
DNA: TGTGCCAGCAGTTTCTCCCCGGGCTACGAGCAGTACTTC
CDR3: CASSFSPGYEQYF

D: TRBD2
V: TRBV7-9
size: -
J: TRBJ2-5
DNA: TGTGCCAGCACCCCACCAGGTGGCGGGGGGTACCAAGAGACCCAGTACTTC
CDR3: CASTPPGGGGYQETQYF

D: -
V: TRBV15
size: few
J: TRBJ1-4
DNA: TGTGCCACCAGCCAACAGGCAACTAATGAAAAACTGTTTTTT
CDR3: CATSQQATNEKLFF

D: TRBD1
V: TRBV6-1
size: -
J: TRBJ2-2
DNA: TGTGCCAGCAGCCGACAGGGACCGAACACCGGGGAGCTGTTTTTT
CDR3: CASSRQGPNTGELFF

D: -
V: TRBV2
size: once
J: TRBJ2-3
DNA: TGTGCCAGCAGGGAGGCGGGGGCCGGGGGTACGCAGTATTTT
CDR3: CASREAGAGGTQYF

D: -
V: TRBV25-1
size: once
J: TRBJ2-1
DNA: TGTGCCAGCAGTCCCAAGTTCGGACACCCATACAATGAGCAGTTCTTC
CDR3: CASSPKFGHPYNEQFF

D: -
V: TRBV19
size: once
J: TRBJ2-1
DNA: TGTGCCAGTAGTATACGGGATGAGCAGTTCTTC
CDR3: CASSIRDEQFF

D: -
V: TRBV4-1
size: -
J: TRBJ2-7
DNA: TGCGCCAGCACCCCGACTCGGACTGCCTACGAGCAGTACTTC
CDR3: CASTPTRTAYEQYF

D: -
V: TRBV4-2
size: -
J: TRBJ2-7
DNA: TGTGCCAGCAGCCCCCCCTTAGGGGTCTACGAGCAGTACTTC
CDR3: CASSPPLGVYEQYF

D: -
V: TRBV4-1
size: -
J: TRBJ2-1
DNA: TGCGCCAGCAGCCAAGACCTTATCTCCTACAATGAGCAGTTCTTC
CDR3: CASSQDLISYNEQFF

D: -
V: TRBV28
size: -
J: TRBJ1-1
DNA: TGTGCCAGCAGTTGGGCGGGAGGCACTGAAGCTTTCTTT
CDR3: CASSWAGGTEAFF

D: -
V: TRBV11-3
size: -
J: TRBJ2-3
DNA: TGTGCCAGCAGAGAGGGCTCACTATCCTCAGATACGCAGTATTTT
CDR3: CASREGSLSSDTQYF

D: -
V: TRBV6-5
size: few
J: TRBJ1-5
DNA: TGTGCCAGCAGAAGACAGCCCAATCAGCCCCAGCATTTT
CDR3: CASRRQPNQPQHF

D: TRBD1
V: TRBV6-5
size: -
J: TRBJ1-3
DNA: TGTGCCAGCAGGAGAACAGGGGGCGCTGGAAACACCATATATTTT
CDR3: CASRRTGGAGNTIYF

D: TRBD1
V: TRBV27
size: -
J: TRBJ1-1
DNA: TGTGCCAGCAGTACACGGACAGGGACTGAAGCTTTCTTT
CDR3: CASSTRTGTEAFF

D: -
V: TRBV19
size: -
J: TRBJ2-1
DNA: TGTGCCAGTAGTATTGGCCCTCGGGCGGGCTCCTACAATGAGCAGTTCTTC
CDR3: CASSIGPRAGSYNEQFF

D: -
V: TRBV19
size: -
J: TRBJ1-1
DNA: TGTGCCAGTAGTATCCGGGGGGCGCTGGCTGAAGCTTTCTTT
CDR3: CASSIRGALAEAFF

D: -
V: TRBV18
size: -
J: TRBJ1-5
DNA: TGTGCCAGCTCACCCCACAGGGGCAATCAGCCCCAGCATTTT
CDR3: CASSPHRGNQPQHF

D: TRBD2
V: TRBV19
size: -
J: TRBJ2-3
DNA: TGTGCCAGTAGTATTGGTAGCGGGAGGTTGACGCAGTATTTT
CDR3: CASSIGSGRLTQYF

D: TRBD2
V: TRBV9
size: -
J: TRBJ2-1
DNA: TGTGCCAGCAGCGTAGAGAAAGCGGGAGGAGGTGAGCAGTTCTTC
CDR3: CASSVEKAGGGEQFF

D: -
V: TRBV6-5
size: -
J: TRBJ2-1
DNA: TGTGCCAGCAGTTACCGGGGAAGGGACAATGAGCAGTTCTTC
CDR3: CASSYRGRDNEQFF

D: -
V: TRBV6-1
size: -
J: TRBJ2-7
DNA: TGTGCCAGCAGTGACCAGGGTTACGAGCAGTACTTC
CDR3: CASSDQGYEQYF

D: TRBD1
V: TRBV30
size: -
J: TRBJ2-7
DNA: TGTGCCTGGAGTGTAAGGGACAGGGGGATTTACGAGCAGTACTTC
CDR3: CAWSVRDRGIYEQYF

D: -
V: TRBV4-1
size: -
J: TRBJ1-2
DNA: TGCGCCAGCAGCCAAGATGTGTCAGGGGACCACTATGGCTACACCTTC
CDR3: CASSQDVSGDHYGYTF

D: TRBD1
V: TRBV29-1
size: -
J: TRBJ2-7
DNA: TGCAGCGTCTATTCCCCGGACAGGCCCTCCTACGAGCAGTACTTC
CDR3: CSVYSPDRPSYEQYF

D: TRBD2
V: TRBV27
size: once
J: TRBJ2-3
DNA: TGTGCCAGCAGTTCAATAGCGGGAGGACTGAATACGCAGTATTTT
CDR3: CASSSIAGGLNTQYF

D: TRBD2
V: TRBV10-2
size: -
J: TRBJ2-7
DNA: TGCGCCAGCAGTGACCCCAGCGAGCGGGAGGGCCTCTACGAGCAGTACTTC
CDR3: CASSDPSEREGLYEQYF

D: TRBD1
V: TRBV18
size: -
J: TRBJ1-1
DNA: TGTGCCAGCTCACCTTCAAGTATAGGACAGGGGCCTGAAGCTTTCTTT
CDR3: CASSPSSIGQGPEAFF

D: -
V: TRBV5-1
size: -
J: TRBJ2-3
DNA: TGCGCCAGCAGCTTTGACAGGCACACAGATACGCAGTATTTT
CDR3: CASSFDRHTDTQYF

D: TRBD1
V: TRBV7-3
size: -
J: TRBJ1-2
DNA: TGTGCCAGCAGCTGGACAGGGGAAAATAATGGCTACACCTTC
CDR3: CASSWTGENNGYTF

D: TRBD1
V: TRBV6-1
size: -
J: TRBJ2-5
DNA: TGTGCCAGCAGCCAGACAGGGGTGGAGACCCAGTACTTC
CDR3: CASSQTGVETQYF

D: -
V: TRBV6-5
size: -
J: TRBJ2-3
DNA: TGTGCCAGCAGCCGCGGACTCTTTAGCACAGATACGCAGTATTTT
CDR3: CASSRGLFSTDTQYF

D: TRBD2
V: TRBV5-1
size: -
J: TRBJ2-7
DNA: TGCGCCAGCAGCCTAGCGGACGAGCAGTACTTC
CDR3: CASSLADEQYF

D: -
V: TRBV28
size: -
J: TRBJ2-2
DNA: TGTGCCAGCAGCCCCACGAACACCGGGGAGCTGTTTTTT
CDR3: CASSPTNTGELFF

D: -
V: TRBV15
size: few
J: TRBJ2-4
DNA: TGTGCCACCAGCAGAGATAACAGGGTCCTAGCCAAAAACATTCAGTACTTC
CDR3: CATSRDNRVLAKNIQYF

D: -
V: TRBV9
size: -
J: TRBJ2-4
DNA: TGTGCCAGCAGCGTCACCACTAGGGACATTCAGTACTTC
CDR3: CASSVTTRDIQYF

D: TRBD1
V: TRBV6-1
size: few
J: TRBJ1-1
DNA: TGTGCCAGCAGTGTTACAGGGGCAAAGGGCACTGAAGCTTTCTTT
CDR3: CASSVTGAKGTEAFF

D: TRBD1
V: TRBV18
size: -
J: TRBJ1-5
DNA: TGTGCCAGCTCACCGGACAGGAATCAGCCCCAGCATTTT
CDR3: CASSPDRNQPQHF

D: TRBD2
V: TRBV5-4
size: -
J: TRBJ2-3
DNA: TGTGCCAGCAGCTTGGGGCTGGGCGGGAGAGACACAGATACGCAGTATTTT
CDR3: CASSLGLGGRDTDTQYF